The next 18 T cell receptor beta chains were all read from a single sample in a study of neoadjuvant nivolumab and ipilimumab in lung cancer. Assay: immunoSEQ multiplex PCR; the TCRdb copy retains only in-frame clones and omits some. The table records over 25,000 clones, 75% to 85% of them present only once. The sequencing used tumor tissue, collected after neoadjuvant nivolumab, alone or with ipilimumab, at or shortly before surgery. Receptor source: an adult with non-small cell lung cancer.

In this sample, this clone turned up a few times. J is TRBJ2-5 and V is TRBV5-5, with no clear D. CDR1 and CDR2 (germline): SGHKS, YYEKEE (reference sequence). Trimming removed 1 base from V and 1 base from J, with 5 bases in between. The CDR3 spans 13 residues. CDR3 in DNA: TGTGCCAGCAGCTTGTCCCCCCAAGAGACCCAGTACTTC. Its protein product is CASSLSPQETQYF.

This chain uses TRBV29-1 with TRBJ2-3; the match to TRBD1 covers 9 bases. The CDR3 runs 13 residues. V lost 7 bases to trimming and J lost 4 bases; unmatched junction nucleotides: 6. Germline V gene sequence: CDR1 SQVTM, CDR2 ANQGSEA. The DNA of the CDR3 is TGCAGCGAAATGGACAGGGGCGCAGATACGCAGTATTTT. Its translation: CSEMDRGADTQYF.

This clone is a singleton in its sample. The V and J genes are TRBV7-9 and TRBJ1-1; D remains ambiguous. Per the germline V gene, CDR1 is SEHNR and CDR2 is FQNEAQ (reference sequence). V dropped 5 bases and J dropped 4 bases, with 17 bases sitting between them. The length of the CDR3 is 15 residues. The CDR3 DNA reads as TGTGCCAGCAGCATAATCCTGGGGAAGTTCACTGAAGCTTTCTTT. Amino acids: CASSIILGKFTEAFF.

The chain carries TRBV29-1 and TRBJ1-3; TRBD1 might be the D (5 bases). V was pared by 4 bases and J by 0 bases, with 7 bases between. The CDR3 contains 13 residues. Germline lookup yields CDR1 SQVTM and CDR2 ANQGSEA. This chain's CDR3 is CSVGQSSGNTIYF. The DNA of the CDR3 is TGCAGCGTTGGACAGAGCTCTGGAAACACCATATATTTT.

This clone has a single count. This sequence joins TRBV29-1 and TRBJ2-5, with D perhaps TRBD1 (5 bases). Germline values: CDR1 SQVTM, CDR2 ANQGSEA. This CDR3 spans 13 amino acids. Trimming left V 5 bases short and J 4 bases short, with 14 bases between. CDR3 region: CSVSGSKGETQYF. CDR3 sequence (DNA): TGCAGCGTTTCAGGGTCCAAGGGAGAGACCCAGTACTTC.

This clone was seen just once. This CDR3 reads CASTLLNTEAFF. In nucleotides, the CDR3 is TGTGCCAGCACCCTATTGAACACTGAAGCTTTCTTT. The chain couples TRBV6-1 to TRBJ1-1; D unclear. The CDR3 runs to 12 residues. V was trimmed by 7 bases and J by 0 bases, leaving 6 bases between them. Germline values: CDR1 MNHNS, CDR2 SASEGT.

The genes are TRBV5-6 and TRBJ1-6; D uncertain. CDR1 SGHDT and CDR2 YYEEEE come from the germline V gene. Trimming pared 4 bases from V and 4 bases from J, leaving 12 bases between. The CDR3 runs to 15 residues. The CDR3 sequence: CASSPPGIYNSPLHF. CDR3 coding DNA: TGTGCCAGCAGCCCTCCCGGGATTTATAATTCACCCCTCCACTTT.

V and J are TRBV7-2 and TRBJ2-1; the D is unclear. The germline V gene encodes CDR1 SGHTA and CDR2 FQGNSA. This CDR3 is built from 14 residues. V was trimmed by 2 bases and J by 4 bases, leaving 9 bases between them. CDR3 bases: TGTGCCAGCAGCTTATTGGTCAGTTACAATGAGCAGTTCTTC. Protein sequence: CASSLLVSYNEQFF.

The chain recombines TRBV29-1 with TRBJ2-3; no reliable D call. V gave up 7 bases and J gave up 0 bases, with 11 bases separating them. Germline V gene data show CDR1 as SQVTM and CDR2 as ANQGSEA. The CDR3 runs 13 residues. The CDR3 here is CSAEAGSTDTQYF. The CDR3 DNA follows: TGCAGCGCTGAGGCAGGTAGCACAGATACGCAGTATTTT.

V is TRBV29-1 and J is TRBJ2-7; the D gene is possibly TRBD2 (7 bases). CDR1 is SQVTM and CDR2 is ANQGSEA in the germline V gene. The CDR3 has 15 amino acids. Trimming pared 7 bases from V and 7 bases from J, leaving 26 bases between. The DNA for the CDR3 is TGCAGCGCGGCGGGGGAGCAGGGGAGAGTGGGGGAGCAGTACTTC. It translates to CSAAGEQGRVGEQYF.

This chain's CDR3 is CASSLSSADTDTQYF. As DNA, the CDR3 is TGCGCCAGCAGCCTTTCTAGCGCGGACACAGATACGCAGTATTTT. The chain links TRBV5-1 to TRBJ2-3, with D perhaps TRBD2 (6 bases). V dropped 4 bases and J dropped 2 bases, with 14 bases sitting between them. Per the germline V gene, CDR1 is SGHRS and CDR2 is YFSETQ. This CDR3 is 15 amino acids long.

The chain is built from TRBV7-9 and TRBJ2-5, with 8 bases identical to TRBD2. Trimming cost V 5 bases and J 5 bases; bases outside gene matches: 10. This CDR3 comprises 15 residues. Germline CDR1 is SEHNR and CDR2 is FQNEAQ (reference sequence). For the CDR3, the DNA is TGTGCCAGCAGCCGCGTGGCTAGCGGGCATGAGACCCAGTACTTC. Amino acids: CASSRVASGHETQYF.

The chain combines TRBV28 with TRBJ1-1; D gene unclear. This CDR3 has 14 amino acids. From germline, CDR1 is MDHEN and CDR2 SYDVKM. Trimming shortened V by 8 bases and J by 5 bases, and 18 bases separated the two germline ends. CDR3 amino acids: CASLRPGMWTEAFF. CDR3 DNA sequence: TGTGCCAGCCTTCGCCCAGGTATGTGGACTGAAGCTTTCTTT.

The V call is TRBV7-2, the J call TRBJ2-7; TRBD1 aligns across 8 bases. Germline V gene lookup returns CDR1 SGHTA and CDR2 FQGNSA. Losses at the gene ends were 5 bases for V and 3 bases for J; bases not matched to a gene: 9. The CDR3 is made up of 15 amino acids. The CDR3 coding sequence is TGTGCCAGCAGCCCAACTGCCGGACAGGGCTACGAGCAGTACTTC. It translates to CASSPTAGQGYEQYF.

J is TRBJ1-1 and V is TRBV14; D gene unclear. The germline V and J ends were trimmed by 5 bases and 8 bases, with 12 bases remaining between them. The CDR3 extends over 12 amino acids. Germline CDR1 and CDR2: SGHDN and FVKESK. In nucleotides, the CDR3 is TGTGCCAGCAGCAATGGTCGGGGAGAAGCTTTCTTT. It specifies CASSNGRGEAFF.

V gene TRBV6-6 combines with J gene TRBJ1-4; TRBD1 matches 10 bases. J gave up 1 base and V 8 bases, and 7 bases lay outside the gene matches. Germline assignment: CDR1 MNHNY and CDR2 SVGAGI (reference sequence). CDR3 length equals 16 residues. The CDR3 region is CASGRQGAGTNEKLFF. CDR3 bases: TGTGCCAGCGGGAGACAGGGGGCAGGAACTAATGAAAAACTGTTTTTT.

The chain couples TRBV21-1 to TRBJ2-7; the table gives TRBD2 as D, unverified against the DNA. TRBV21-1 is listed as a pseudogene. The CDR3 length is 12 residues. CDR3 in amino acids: CASSKGGGEQYF. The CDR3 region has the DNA TGTGCCAGCAGCAAAGGAGGTGGCGAGCAGTACTTC.

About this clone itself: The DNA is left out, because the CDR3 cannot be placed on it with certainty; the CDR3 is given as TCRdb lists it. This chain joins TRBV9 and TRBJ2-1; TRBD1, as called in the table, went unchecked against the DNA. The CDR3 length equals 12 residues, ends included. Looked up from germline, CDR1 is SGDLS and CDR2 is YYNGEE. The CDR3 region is CASSVGFGAEFF.